The rows below give T cell receptor beta chains drawn from one sample of a study of shared clonotypes between healthy human individuals. The repertoire was sequenced with immunoSEQ multiplex PCR; TCRdb's copy has only in-frame clones and lacks some. This table has more than 1.2 million clones, around 98.5% appearing once. Sequencing was performed on naive CD4+ T cells sorted from blood. The receptors originated from a man younger than 40 in good health. Each CDR3 is given without its conserved first and last residue. Fields, in order: V gene, CDR3 protein.

>TRBV20-1
SPGGNTEAF
>TRBV30
AWSVRGSTYNEQF
>TRBV7-9
ASSLTSSQRERF
>TRBV5-4
ASSLDTKTVNEQF
>TRBV15
ATSTWGVSNQPQH
>TRBV27
ASRSLADEQF
>TRBV7-8
ASSLRVATYNEQF
>TRBV5-1
ASSPGTANTGELF
>TRBV5-4
ASSPQDTSNQPQH
>TRBV5-4
ASSLEPGAINQPQH
>TRBV11-2
ASSQDRANTGELF
>TRBV6-5
ASRRTETYNEQF
>TRBV7-2
ASSLAPRGMSNQPQH
>TRBV28
ASSFGGPNYGYT
>TRBV2
ASNVGNEQF
>TRBV15
ATSRGRGRTEETQY
>TRBV14
ASSQVSRGNTGELF
>TRBV5-5
ASSLVAGSSYEQY
>TRBV7-2
ASSITWDRRNEQY
>TRBV19
ASSVDRVQPQH
>TRBV5-4
ASSRQGIGEQY
>TRBV15
ATSRDAQNSNQPQH
>TRBV5-4
ASSLALENYGYT
>TRBV7-8
ASSLLSAGARTGELF
>TRBV6-6
ASRILDSSYEQY
>TRBV7-6
ASSFRLAGGDTQY
>TRBV5-4
ASSFTVPGAEAF
>TRBV5-1
ASSLDSPSNQPQH
>TRBV5-1
ASSLVGLAGGNTGELF
>TRBV9
ASSVGPDSPSGYEQY
>TRBV6-1
ASSNSGEGETQY
>TRBV5-1
ASSSDHSTGNTIY
>TRBV2
ASRPVAQFDTGELF
>TRBV5-4
ASSLPSTEAF
>TRBV5-8
ASSWRLAGAYGGELF
>TRBV5-6
ASSLPGGNTEAF
>TRBV6-1
ASEDWAYGYT
>TRBV2
ASTAGAQNIQY
>TRBV18
ASSPRADKYNEQF
>TRBV28
ASSLIGIYQETQY
>TRBV11-3
ASSLGGATGEETQY
>TRBV7-9
ASSWAESSYEQY
>TRBV7-7
ASSLSSGGTDTQY
>TRBV19
ASSISRERTGELF
>TRBV5-4
ASSSGGKRDGELF
>TRBV5-1
ASSLAHQETQY
>TRBV29-1
SVQGHLNQPQH
>TRBV5-1
ASSGGTGSLIYGYT
>TRBV19
ASSGLAGVRTDTQY
>TRBV28
ASTPTPLQGSSNQPQH
>TRBV7-8
ASSLAGTSGRWANVLT
>TRBV29-1
SVVGPTGGRAYEQY
>TRBV6-6
ASSYMSRPEAF
>TRBV9
ASSVGGRTDTQY
>TRBV5-8
ASSLILYEQY
>TRBV6-5
ASSYGLALAKNIQY
>TRBV18
ASSPTPGRTAYEQY